This entry features one TCR beta chain sequence. There is no known antigen for this receptor. Per-nucleotide qualities are absent, and no much larger clonotype sits a single base away. The collaborating institutions used their own protocols to collect whole blood in K2EDTA tubes. For TCRbeta analysis, collaborators shipped samples as frozen whole blood, isolated PBMCs, or DNA extracted from either of those sample types. From the cysteine through the phenylalanine, the CDR3 covers 14 amino acids. Only the CDR3 DNA is retained, 42 bases long and in frame from the first base. Per the germline V gene, MRHNA is the CDR1 and SNTAGT is the CDR2. V lost 3 bases and J lost 8 bases, and the count of bases not matched to a germline gene is 6. The entry originates in a study of blood T cell repertoires in COVID-19 (dated by TCRdb to about 2020). The study in broad terms: The collaborator samples originated in the United States, Italy and Spain and spanned the acute and convalescent phases of COVID-19. The prospective study material was composed of cDNA or gDNA derived from T cells, B-cell-depleted T cells, or PBMCs. Subjects who had been exposed to COVID-19, were actively infected with it, or had recovered from it provided the deeply sampled blood TCRbeta repertoires that made up the dataset. The repertoires were released in a freely available public database meant as a resource for research on the immune response to SARS-CoV-2. The samples were drawn from two sources: the first 160 participants of the ongoing ImmuneRACE study, and 1,200 or so subjects contributed by 6 global collaborators. Nearly every sample came with metadata listing a de-identified subject ID, COVID-19 status, age in years and sex. Where HLA class I and class II types were available, the types were taken from metadata supplied by the sample provider, not from assay-based typing. The paper as a whole reports these results and caveats: The quantity of clinical and demographic metadata differed by source and by participant and was supplied without curation.

The immunoSEQ Assay, a bias-controlled multiplex PCR, was used to amplify TCRbeta CDR3 regions from genomic DNA. On the study's bioinformatics: The number of nucleated cells in each sample was estimated from the amplification of reference gene primers within the assay. To quantify the absolute abundance of each unique TCRbeta CDR3 rearrangement, sequence reads were collapsed and filtered. For each sample, productive Simpson clonality was calculated as the square root of Simpson's diversity index over productive rearrangements. Drawn from immuneACCESS, this table holds only the in-frame rearrangements with V and J called that TCRdb kept. Clones are partly lost; checked studies trace under half to an unresolved V gene and leave the rest unexplained. V, J and clone size derive from that table, while D and trimming were established from the DNA sequence. Recorded for this sample are about 200,000 clones; around 80% of them occurred a single time. Around 6% of the sample comes from the top ten.

The V and J genes are TRBV6-4 and TRBJ2-1; 8 bases in the middle match TRBD2. Sequencing used peripheral blood. This receptor was identified in a woman in her seventies with acute or convalescent COVID-19. Here the CDR3 is given as CASSEGGLGDEQFF. DNA sequence: TGTGCCAGCAGTGAGGGGGGACTAGGGGATGAGCAGTTCTTC.